The 25 T cell receptor beta chains listed next were all sequenced from one sample in a study of cytomegalovirus exposure and HLA in healthy donors. Only in-frame clones appear in the TCRdb table, and some are missing; sequencing was by immunoSEQ multiplex PCR. The top ten clones hold approximately 1.1% of a sample with 100,000 to 150,000 clones, roughly nine tenths of them seen once. Sequencing used PBMCs. These receptor sequences come from a woman between 18 and 29 years old in good health and CMV-seronegative.

The DNA of the CDR3 is TGTGCCAGTAGTAGCCAGTCGGGGGATCCTGTAAAGGGGCCCCAGCATTTT. It translates to CASSSQSGDPVKGPQHF. The chain is built from TRBV19 and TRBJ1-5; a possible D gene is TRBD1 (5 bases). The ends were cut back, 4 bases at V and 9 bases at J, with 25 bases in the middle. This CDR3 has 17 residues. Germline loops: CDR1 LNHDA, CDR2 SQIVND (reference sequence).

V and J are TRBV9 and TRBJ1-3; D unresolved. Germline loops: CDR1 SGDLS, CDR2 YYNGEE. The germline V and J ends were trimmed by 3 bases and 0 bases, with 10 bases remaining between them. The CDR3 totals 15 residues. The CDR3 protein is CASSARAFSGNTIYF. The CDR3, as DNA: TGTGCCAGCAGCGCGAGGGCATTCTCTGGAAACACCATATATTTT.

The chain has TRBV6-1 and TRBJ1-2, with D hard to call. Per the germline V gene, CDR1 is MNHNS and CDR2 is SASEGT. This CDR3 contains 14 residues. V lost 0 bases to trimming and J lost 5 bases, with 10 bases between them. The CDR3 is CASSEALQLYGYTF. The CDR3 bases are TGTGCCAGCAGTGAAGCGCTTCAGTTGTATGGCTACACCTTC.

This chain uses TRBV6-5 with TRBJ1-1; unclear D gene. This CDR3 is 13 amino acids long. V dropped 11 bases and J dropped 1 base, with 14 bases sitting between them. CDR1 and CDR2 (germline): MNHEY, SVGAGI. The CDR3 DNA is TGTGCCGCCTCGCGGGGTTGGAACACTGAAGCTTTCTTT. Translation: CAASRGWNTEAFF.

The V call is TRBV28, the J call TRBJ2-7, with D possibly being TRBD2 (7 bases). V lost 5 bases, J lost 4 bases, and 15 bases lay in between. From germline, CDR1 is MDHEN and CDR2 SYDVKM. There are 14 residues in the CDR3. The CDR3 loop is CASSDGGPGYEQYV. For the CDR3, the DNA is TGTGCCAGCAGTGACGGGGGGCCGGGGTACGAGCAGTACGTC.

Of note for this clone: A junction end diverges from the germline sequence, so it may reflect a read error. This chain uses TRBV2 with TRBJ2-5, with D uncertain. This CDR3 comprises 11 residues. Germline assignment: CDR1 SNHLY and CDR2 FYNNEI. The CDR3 nucleotides are TGTGCCAGCAGGTACCAGGAGACCCAGTACTTC. This encodes CASRYQETQYF.

This chain links TRBV7-8 with TRBJ2-5; a weak D match, TRBD2 (6 bases). V shed 1 base and J shed 5 bases, with 11 bases lying between them. Germline-derived CDR1 and CDR2 are SGHVS and FQNEAQ. The CDR3 has 14 residues. The CDR3 here is CASSLEYGSETQYF. The CDR3 coding sequence is TGTGCCAGCAGCTTAGAGTACGGGAGCGAGACCCAGTACTTC.

The CDR3 bases are TGTGCCACCAGTCGGGGGACGGACACTGAAGCTTTCTTT. Translated: CATSRGTDTEAFF. V and J are TRBV15 and TRBJ1-1; perhaps TRBD1 as D (5 bases). The CDR3 sequence is 13 residues long. Germline CDR1 reads LNHNV; CDR2 reads YYDKDF (reference sequence). Trimming stripped 6 bases from V and 3 bases from J, with 11 bases between.

This clone occurred once. The chain is built from TRBV10-1 and TRBJ2-3; 8 nucleotides line up with TRBD2. Trimming at V came to 2 bases and at J to 5 bases, leaving 6 bases not matched to a gene. The CDR3 has 15 amino acids. Germline loops: CDR1 WNHNN, CDR2 SYGVQD (reference sequence). This CDR3 reads CASSEPRAGEDTQYF. The CDR3 nucleotides are TGCGCCAGCAGTGAGCCGAGAGCGGGGGAAGATACGCAGTATTTT.

This clone appeared a few times. The chain combines TRBV27 with TRBJ1-2; D might be TRBD1 (5 bases). V was shortened by 2 bases and J by 2 bases, with 6 bases between the two germline ends. The CDR3 spans 13 residues. CDR1 is MNHEY and CDR2 is SMNVEV in the germline V gene (reference sequence). CDR3: CASSLQGNYGYTF. CDR3 coding DNA: TGTGCCAGCAGTTTACAGGGAAACTATGGCTACACCTTC.

Here the CDR3 reads CASFVGLGGYGYTF. In nucleotides, the CDR3 is TGTGCCAGCTTTGTAGGACTCGGGGGCTATGGCTACACCTTC. The genes are TRBV6-5 and TRBJ1-2; a weak D match, TRBD1 (5 bases). The CDR3 extends over 14 amino acids. V was pared by 8 bases and J by 4 bases, with 17 bases between. Germline V gives CDR1 MNHEY, CDR2 SVGAGI.

The chain combines TRBV28 with TRBJ2-1, with TRBD2 identical over 9 bases. The CDR3 length is 14 residues. Germline lookup yields CDR1 MDHEN and CDR2 SYDVKM. The ends lost 10 bases at V and 3 bases at J; junction bases unmatched: 7. The CDR3 nucleotides are TGTGCCACCTTTAGCGGGGGTGACTACAATGAGCAGTTCTTC. Translated, it gives CATFSGGDYNEQFF.

V gene TRBV10-3 combines with J gene TRBJ1-1, with D possibly TRBD1 on 5 matching bases. Deletions cut 6 bases from V and 5 bases from J, with 16 bases between. The CDR3 has 14 amino acids. Per germline, CDR1 ENHRY and CDR2 SYGVKD. Written as DNA, the CDR3 is TGTGCCATCAGCATCCAAGCGGGGGGGACTGAAGCTTTCTTT. Translation: CAISIQAGGTEAFF.

V gene TRBV7-8 combines with J gene TRBJ1-1, with D perhaps matching TRBD1 (6 bases). The V end was cut by 3 bases, the J end by 1 base, with 9 bases between. Germline CDR1 and CDR2: SGHVS and FQNEAQ. This CDR3 comprises 14 residues. In DNA form, the CDR3 reads TGTGCCAGCAGCTTCGGACAGAAGAACACTGAAGCTTTCTTT. Protein: CASSFGQKNTEAFF.

V is TRBV29-1 and J is TRBJ1-1; perhaps TRBD1 as D (5 bases). This CDR3 comprises 12 residues. Germline V lookup: CDR1 SQVTM, CDR2 ANQGSEA. The V end was cut by 3 bases, the J end by 9 bases, with 14 bases between. As DNA, the CDR3 is TGCAGCGTTGACACGCTGGGGGGGAAAGCTTTCTTT. Its translation: CSVDTLGGKAFF.

The chain recombines TRBV19 with TRBJ2-6; no clear D gene. V shed 8 bases and J shed 0 bases, with 8 bases lying between them. Germline V gene sequence: CDR1 LNHDA, CDR2 SQIVND (reference sequence). The CDR3 is 14 amino acids. The CDR3 DNA sequence: TGTGCCAGTGCGAAAGCCTCTGGGGCCAACGTCCTGACTTTC. Protein product: CASAKASGANVLTF.

The chain is built from TRBV18 and TRBJ1-1, with a possible D match to TRBD1 (5 bases). Trimming cost V 6 bases and J 7 bases, with 12 bases left between them. Germline V gene lookup returns CDR1 KGHSH and CDR2 LQKENI. The CDR3 spans 12 residues. The DNA of the CDR3 is TGTGCCAGCTCCCCCGACAGTTTTGAAGCTTTCTTT. Translating gives CASSPDSFEAFF.

This clone was seen only a few times. The V call is TRBV19, the J call TRBJ1-5; the D gene is possibly TRBD1 (6 bases). V shed 2 bases and J shed 0 bases, with 8 bases lying between them. This CDR3 spans 15 amino acids. Germline values: CDR1 LNHDA, CDR2 SQIVND (reference sequence). In DNA form, the CDR3 reads TGTGCCAGTAGTATACTCAGGGGTAGCAATCAGCCCCAGCATTTT. It yields the protein CASSILRGSNQPQHF.

CDR3 sequence: CASGPPGDIYGYTF. CDR3 coding DNA: TGTGCCAGCGGCCCCCCGGGAGATATCTATGGCTACACCTTC. V usage is TRBV27 and J usage is TRBJ1-2, with D unclear. This CDR3 is 14 amino acids long. From germline, CDR1 is MNHEY and CDR2 SMNVEV (reference sequence). Trimming left V 8 bases short and J 4 bases short, with 17 bases between.

The chain employs TRBV28 and TRBJ2-2, with TRBD2 matching 7 bases. CDR3 length: 15 residues. The V segment lost 8 bases and the J segment 6 bases; nucleotides outside the gene matches: 12. Per germline, CDR1 MDHEN and CDR2 SYDVKM. CDR3 protein: CASGRAGVVAGELFF. CDR3 DNA sequence: TGTGCCAGCGGCCGGGCGGGAGTTGTTGCCGGGGAGCTGTTTTTT.

The genes are TRBV7-8 and TRBJ2-7; tentatively, D is TRBD1 (6 bases). Trimming took off 5 bases at V and 2 bases at J, with 10 bases between the two ends. Germline lookup yields CDR1 SGHVS and CDR2 FQNEAQ. This CDR3 is 13 amino acids long. The CDR3: CASSPGTPYEQYV. The CDR3 DNA follows: TGTGCCAGCAGCCCCGGGACACCCTACGAGCAGTACGTC.

The rearrangement links TRBV2 to TRBJ1-6, with TRBD1 as a possible D gene (6 bases). V lost 2 bases and J 8 bases, leaving 10 bases between the germline ends. Germline CDR1 and CDR2: SNHLY and FYNNEI. The CDR3 totals 14 residues. This CDR3 is CASSESGVDSPLHF. The CDR3 nucleotides read TGTGCCAGCAGTGAATCAGGGGTGGATTCACCCCTCCACTTT.

This chain joins TRBV11-2 and TRBJ2-1; 11 bases fit TRBD2. The V gene end was trimmed by 2 bases and the J gene end by 2 bases; junction bases not matched to a gene: 2. The germline V gene encodes CDR1 SGHAT and CDR2 FQNNGV. This CDR3 contains 16 residues. The CDR3 protein is CASSLTSGSPYNEQFF. The DNA for the CDR3 is TGTGCCAGCAGCTTAACTAGCGGGAGTCCCTACAATGAGCAGTTCTTC.

This rearrangement joins TRBV6-6 to TRBJ1-5; 10 nucleotides agree with TRBD1. The CDR3 has 14 amino acids. CDR1 is MNHNY and CDR2 is SVGAGI in the germline V gene (reference sequence). With 6 bases clipped from V and 7 bases from J, the junction kept 6 bases outside the gene matches. The CDR3 loop reads CASSWDRGKQPQHF. CDR3 sequence (DNA): TGTGCCAGCAGCTGGGACAGGGGAAAGCAGCCCCAGCATTTT.

The J gene is TRBJ2-3, the V gene TRBV7-2; TRBD2 might be the D (5 bases). The CDR3 totals 15 residues. CDR1 is SGHTA, CDR2 FQGNSA, per germline. Between the trimmed V and J ends, which lost 0 bases and 0 bases, there was a span of 7 bases. CDR3 residues: CASSLAASSTDTQYF. In DNA form, the CDR3 reads TGTGCCAGCAGCTTAGCGGCTAGCAGCACAGATACGCAGTATTTT.